Below, 28 T cell receptor beta chains from the same sample are listed, as sequenced in a study of neoadjuvant nivolumab and ipilimumab in lung cancer. Produced via immunoSEQ multiplex PCR; TCRdb's table is partial and in-frame only. The sample holds 18,000 or so clones; 79% are singletons and the top ten take around 10%. Sequenced here: tumor tissue, sampled after neoadjuvant nivolumab, alone or with ipilimumab, at or shortly before surgery. These receptors originate from an adult with non-small cell lung cancer.

The chain carries TRBV6-5 and TRBJ2-5; D not certain. Germline V gene lookup returns CDR1 MNHEY and CDR2 SVGAGI. Trimming cost V 4 bases and J 5 bases, with 17 bases left between them. The CDR3 loop spans 15 amino acids. Written as DNA, the CDR3 is TGTGCCAGCAGTTCGGGTCCTTTCCCCGGGGAGACCCAGTACTTC. Its translation is CASSSGPFPGETQYF.

The rearrangement uses TRBV20-1 and TRBJ2-1; no definite D call. V dropped 5 bases and J dropped 13 bases, with 15 bases sitting between them. This CDR3 contains 11 residues. CDR1 and CDR2 (germline): DFQATT, SNEGSKA (reference sequence). The CDR3 DNA follows: TGCAGTGCTCCCCTTGGGGATACCCAGTTCTTC. Translating gives CSAPLGDTQFF.

V is TRBV27 and J is TRBJ2-5, with D possibly being TRBD1 (5 bases). CDR1 and CDR2 from the germline V gene are MNHEY and SMNVEV (reference sequence). V dropped 5 bases and J dropped 5 bases, with 15 bases sitting between them. The CDR3 has 14 residues. DNA of the CDR3: TGTGCCAGCAGTCCACAGGCATCCGGGGAGACCCAGTACTTC. Translated, it gives CASSPQASGETQYF.

The chain couples TRBV18 to TRBJ2-3, with unresolved D. This CDR3 region has 18 residues. Germline V gene data show CDR1 as KGHSH and CDR2 as LQKENI. V lost 1 base to trimming and J lost 0 bases, with 17 bases between them. The CDR3 sequence is CASSPLPAASASTDTQYF. As DNA, the CDR3 is TGTGCCAGCTCACCACTCCCCGCAGCAAGCGCTAGCACAGATACGCAGTATTTT.

The V call is TRBV25-1, the J call TRBJ1-6; D gene ambiguous. Trimming stripped 5 bases from V and 7 bases from J, with 12 bases between. The CDR3 runs 14 residues. The germline V gene has CDR1 MGHDK and CDR2 SYGVNS. CDR3 in DNA: TGTGCCAGCAGTTTAACCGGGCGGAATTCACCCCTCCACTTT. Encoded protein: CASSLTGRNSPLHF.

This clone was seen just once. The chain uses TRBV5-1 and TRBJ1-2; 7 bases are a match to TRBD1. Germline-derived CDR1 and CDR2 are SGHRS and YFSETQ. J was trimmed by 3 bases and V by 4 bases; bases with no gene match: 12. CDR3 length: 16 residues. The CDR3 DNA reads TGCGCCAGCAGCCCTAGGACAGGAGGGGAGGACTATGGCTACACCTTC. Protein: CASSPRTGGEDYGYTF.

V and J are TRBV18 and TRBJ2-3; D is possibly TRBD2 (6 bases). Germline lookup yields CDR1 KGHSH and CDR2 LQKENI. The V gene lost 4 bases and the J gene lost 4 bases, with 18 bases spanning the gap. The CDR3 runs to 16 residues. The CDR3 coding sequence is TGTGCCAGCTCACTCCACCAAGAGGGCGGGGCAGATACGCAGTATTTT. Its protein is CASSLHQEGGADTQYF.

The J gene is TRBJ2-5, the V gene TRBV5-1; 8 bases are shared with TRBD2. Per germline, CDR1 SGHRS and CDR2 YFSETQ. Germline trimming cut 1 base from V and 1 base from J; bases unmatched to any gene: 6. The CDR3 consists of 16 residues. The CDR3 DNA reads as TGCGCCAGCAGCTTGTCCACCAGCGGGGGCCAAGAGACCCAGTACTTC. Translation: CASSLSTSGGQETQYF. Drawing the rest from reference TRBV5-1 and TRBJ2-5, the complete variable domain is KAGVTQTPRYLIKTRGQQVTLSCSPISGHRSVSWYQQTPGQGLQFLFEYFSETQRNKGNFPGRFSGRQFSNSRSEMNVSTLELGDSALYLCASSLSTSGGQETQYFGPGTRLLVL.

CDR3 sequence (DNA): TGTGCCAGCAGTCCACAGGGGTCCTCCTACGAGCAGTACTTC. It yields the protein CASSPQGSSYEQYF. The chain employs TRBV2 and TRBJ2-7; TRBD1 matches at 7 bases. In germline, CDR1 is SNHLY, CDR2 FYNNEI. CDR3 length: 14 amino acids. The V segment lost 5 bases and the J segment 0 bases; nucleotides outside the gene matches: 4. Looking up the rest from reference TRBV2 and TRBJ2-7 gives the full variable domain: EPEVTQTPSHQVTQMGQEVILRCVPISNHLYFYWYRQILGQKVEFLVSFYNNEISEKSEIFDDQFSVERPDGSNFTLKIRSTKLEDSAMYFCASSPQGSSYEQYFGPGTRLTVT.

The chain joins TRBV13 to TRBJ2-5; 9 bases are shared with TRBD2. With V trimmed by 5 bases and J by 2 bases, 12 bases remained unmatched. The CDR3 has 17 amino acids. In germline, CDR1 is PRHDT, CDR2 FYEKMQ (reference sequence). As DNA, the CDR3 is TGTGCCAGCAGCCCCCGAGAAGCGGGGGGATTTCAAGAGACCCAGTACTTC. Translating gives CASSPREAGGFQETQYF.

This chain connects TRBV7-2 to TRBJ2-1, with 9 bases identical to TRBD1. V was clipped by 1 base and J by 6 bases; unmatched bases: 7. CDR1 SGHTA and CDR2 FQGNSA come from the germline V gene. CDR3 length: 16 amino acids. In DNA, the CDR3 is TGTGCCAGCAGCTTAGTCCGTGGACAGGGGCTCAATGAGCAGTTCTTC. This gives the protein CASSLVRGQGLNEQFF.

The chain uses TRBV5-5 and TRBJ1-5; the D gene is possibly TRBD1 (5 bases). V was cut by 1 base and J by 0 bases, with 14 bases left in between. The CDR3 totals 17 residues. Germline V gene sequence: CDR1 SGHKS, CDR2 YYEKEE (reference sequence). The CDR3 region is CASSLRGRSYSNQPQHF. The CDR3 DNA reads as TGTGCCAGCAGCTTGAGGGGCAGGAGCTATAGCAATCAGCCCCAGCATTTT.

V is TRBV10-3 and J is TRBJ1-5; no clear D. The ends were cut back, 8 bases at V and 2 bases at J, with 19 bases in the middle. Germline assignment: CDR1 ENHRY and CDR2 SYGVKD. The CDR3 covers 16 residues. The CDR3 spells CAIGGGETGGNQPQHF. For the CDR3, the DNA is TGTGCCATCGGAGGCGGAGAAACGGGCGGCAATCAGCCCCAGCATTTT.

This chain connects TRBV14 to TRBJ2-1, with D possibly TRBD2 on 5 matching bases. Per germline, CDR1 SGHDN and CDR2 FVKESK. Trimming took 3 bases from V and 9 from J, leaving 18 bases between them. This CDR3 is 15 amino acids long. The CDR3 DNA sequence: TGTGCCAGCAGCCATTACGCAGGAGGTCCGGGTGAGCAGTTCTTC. Translating it yields CASSHYAGGPGEQFF. The whole variable domain, filled in from reference TRBV14 and TRBJ2-1, reads EAGVTQFPSHSVIEKGQTVTLRCDPISGHDNLYWYRRVMGKEIKFLLHFVKESKQDESGMPNNRFLAERTGGTYSTLKVQPAELEDSGVYFCASSHYAGGPGEQFFGPGTRLTVL.

This clone occurred a few times. The chain carries TRBV6-5 and TRBJ1-2; D not certain. The CDR3 is made up of 13 amino acids. Trimming took off 3 bases at V and 2 bases at J, with 7 bases between the two ends. Germline assignment: CDR1 MNHEY and CDR2 SVGAGI. The CDR3 is CASSYTANYGYTF. The CDR3, as DNA: TGTGCCAGCAGTTATACCGCGAACTATGGCTACACCTTC.

The V call is TRBV10-2, the J call TRBJ1-5; D uncertain. Germline loops: CDR1 WSHSY, CDR2 SAAADI. V shed 2 bases and J shed 7 bases, with 9 bases lying between them. The CDR3 runs 13 residues. The CDR3 DNA reads TGCGCCAGCAGTGAGGGGGTGCGGCAGCCCCAGCATTTT. Its protein product is CASSEGVRQPQHF.

This chain connects TRBV5-5 to TRBJ2-7; D gene uncertain. This CDR3 contains 16 residues. Trimming shortened V by 2 bases and J by 0 bases, and 15 bases separated the two germline ends. CDR1 and CDR2 (germline): SGHKS, YYEKEE (reference sequence). CDR3 DNA: TGTGCCAGCAGCTTAACACCTTCGACAAGCTCCTACGAGCAGTACTTC. Protein sequence: CASSLTPSTSSYEQYF.

The rearrangement links TRBV9 to TRBJ2-7; 7 bases are a match to TRBD1. Germline V gene sequence: CDR1 SGDLS, CDR2 YYNGEE. The ends lost 3 bases at V and 1 base at J; junction bases unmatched: 7. The CDR3 contains 15 residues. The DNA of the CDR3 is TGTGCCAGCAGCGCGGAACCGGGACAGTCCTACGAGCAGTACTTC. Its translation is CASSAEPGQSYEQYF.

In its sample, this clone was seen a few times. V is TRBV9 and J is TRBJ2-2, with 8 bases lining up with TRBD2. V shed 3 bases, J shed 5 bases, and the junction held 9 bases outside the gene matches. The CDR3 sequence is 16 residues long. CDR1 is SGDLS, CDR2 YYNGEE, per germline. Here the CDR3 DNA reads TGTGCCAGCAGCGATCGGACTAGCATTTCGACCGGGGAGCTGTTTTTT. Protein: CASSDRTSISTGELFF.

The gene calls are TRBV7-9 and TRBJ2-2, with 9 bases that match TRBD1. Germline trimming cut 9 bases from V and 2 bases from J; bases unmatched to any gene: 7. The germline CDR1 and CDR2 sequences are SEHNR and FQNEAQ (reference sequence). The CDR3 has 15 residues. This CDR3 is CARDRDRVNTGELFF. The CDR3 DNA follows: TGTGCCAGAGACCGGGACAGGGTTAACACCGGGGAGCTGTTTTTT.

Only a few counts were recorded for this clone. The chain recombines TRBV18 with TRBJ1-5; possibly TRBD1 for D (5 bases). Trimming stripped 2 bases from V and 4 bases from J, with 9 bases between. Germline V lookup: CDR1 KGHSH, CDR2 LQKENI. The CDR3 runs 14 residues. In DNA form, the CDR3 reads TGTGCCAGCTCACCAGTGCCAGGGAATCAGCCCCAGCATTTT. It is translated as CASSPVPGNQPQHF.

The chain recombines TRBV7-9 with TRBJ1-2, with a weak D call TRBD1 (5 bases). Germline V gene data show CDR1 as SEHNR and CDR2 as FQNEAQ (reference sequence). The CDR3 sequence is 14 residues long. V was shortened by 5 bases and J by 5 bases, with 15 bases between the two germline ends. The CDR3 loop reads CASSEGIRIYGYTF. The CDR3 nucleotides read TGTGCCAGCAGCGAGGGGATCCGTATATATGGCTACACCTTC.

As to this clone: One junction end does not reproduce the germline sequence, and a read error may be involved. The rearrangement links TRBV15 to TRBJ1-2; the D is unclear. The germline gives CDR1 LNHNV, CDR2 YYDKDF (reference sequence). The CDR3 extends over 12 amino acids. CDR3 DNA sequence: TGTGCCACCAGCAGAGATAAAGGTCCAAGCCGATTC. Its protein is CATSRDKGPSRF.

J is TRBJ1-1 and V is TRBV7-2, with D unclear. The V gene lost 2 bases and the J gene lost 0 bases, with 7 bases spanning the gap. CDR1 SGHTA and CDR2 FQGNSA come from the germline V gene. The CDR3 loop spans 14 amino acids. The CDR3 nucleotides read TGTGCCAGCAGCTTAAAGTACATGAACACTGAAGCTTTCTTT. This encodes CASSLKYMNTEAFF.

The chain uses TRBV7-2 and TRBJ2-5; 14 bases fit TRBD2. CDR1 is SGHTA, CDR2 FQGNSA, per germline. J gave up 5 bases and V 5 bases, and 7 bases lay outside the gene matches. The CDR3 runs 16 residues. CDR3: CASSATSGGAAETQYF. In DNA, the CDR3 is TGTGCCAGCAGCGCGACTAGCGGGGGGGCCGCTGAGACCCAGTACTTC.

The chain combines TRBV4-3 with TRBJ2-7, with a tentative D call TRBD2 (5 bases). The CDR3 is made up of 13 amino acids. Trimming left V 0 bases short and J 3 bases short, with 6 bases between. Germline CDR1 and CDR2: LGHNA and YSLEER. DNA for the CDR3: TGCGCCAGCAGCCAAGATCGGGGCTACGAGCAGTACTTC. Protein sequence: CASSQDRGYEQYF.

This chain links TRBV30 with TRBJ2-5; 13 positions agree with TRBD2. Germline V gives CDR1 GTSNPN, CDR2 SVGIG (reference sequence). This CDR3 comprises 15 residues. The J segment lost 2 bases and the V segment lost 2 bases, leaving 2 bases of the junction unmatched. The CDR3 sequence: CAWSRTSGGQETQYF. The CDR3 coding sequence is TGTGCCTGGAGTCGGACTAGCGGGGGACAAGAGACCCAGTACTTC. The full variable domain, with the rest looked up from reference TRBV30 and TRBJ2-5, is SQTIHQWPATLVQPVGSPLSLECTVEGTSNPNLYWYRQAAGRGLQLLFYSVGIGQISSEVPQNLSASRPQDRQFILSSKKLLLSDSGFYLCAWSRTSGGQETQYFGPGTRLLVL.

The gene calls are TRBV11-3 and TRBJ2-7; tentative D call: TRBD1 (6 bases). Looked up from germline, CDR1 is SGHNT and CDR2 is YENEEA. CDR3 length: 13 amino acids. V was clipped by 1 base and J by 5 bases, with 9 bases between them. CDR3 protein: CASSLGGRNEQYF. The CDR3 bases are TGTGCCAGCAGCTTAGGGGGGCGGAACGAGCAGTACTTC.